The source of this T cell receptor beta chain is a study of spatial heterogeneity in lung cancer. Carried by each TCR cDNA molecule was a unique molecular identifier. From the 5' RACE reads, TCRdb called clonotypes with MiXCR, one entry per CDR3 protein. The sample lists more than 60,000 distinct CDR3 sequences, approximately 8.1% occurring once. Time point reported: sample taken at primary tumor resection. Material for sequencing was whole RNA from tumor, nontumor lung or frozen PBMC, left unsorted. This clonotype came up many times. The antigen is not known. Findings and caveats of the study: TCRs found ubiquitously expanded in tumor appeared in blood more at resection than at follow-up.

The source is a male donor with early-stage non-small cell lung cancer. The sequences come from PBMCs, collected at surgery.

CDR3 residues: CASKASGYEQYF. CDR3 bases: TGTGCCAGCAAAGCTAGCGGCTACGAGCAGTACTTC. The genes are TRBV6-2 or TRBV6-3 and TRBJ2-7; TRBD2 matches 7 bases. V shed 7 bases, J shed 3 bases, and the junction held 3 bases outside the gene matches. The V gene's germline CDR1 is MNHEY and CDR2 SVGEGT. The CDR3 is 12 residues long.